This is a list of T cell receptor beta chains from one sample in a study of regulatory T cells in long-lasting Graves disease. A single record per CDR3 protein comes from TCRdb applying MiXCR to the multiplex PCR reads. The sample includes 600,000 to 850,000 distinct CDR3 sequences, approximately 31% of them seen just once. The sample consisted of peripheral blood mononuclear cells (PBMCs), taken when the disease was refractory, from a patient treated with antithyroid drugs. The source is a female donor with Graves disease. Each CDR3 is given with its conserved first and last residue. D genes are given only for firm matches. Clone size, where shown, is once, few, many, or a class for clones that have expanded.

clone_size	j_call	v_call	d_call	cdr3_length	cdr3_aa	cdr3_nt
NA	TRBJ1-1	TRBV20-1	NA	14	CSARDNVGGMGALF	TGCAGTGCTAGAGATAATGTTGGGGGCATGGGAGCTCTCTTT
few	TRBJ1-1	TRBV6-1	NA	14	CASSTSRGITEAFF	TGTGCCAGCAGTACTTCCAGGGGAATAACTGAAGCTTTCTTT
NA	TRBJ1-1	TRBV11-2	NA	17	CASSLVGIGGWNTEAFF	TGTGCCAGCAGCTTAGTTGGGATAGGGGGATGGAACACTGAAGCTTTCTTT
few	TRBJ2-5	TRBV6-1	NA	15	CASSGWETGRETQYF	TGTGCCAGCAGTGGGTGGGAGACGGGGCGGGAGACCCAGTACTTC
few	TRBJ2-2	TRBV6-1	TRBD1	13	CASMGQGPGELFF	TGTGCCAGCATGGGACAGGGACCCGGGGAGCTGTTTTTT
few	TRBJ1-1	TRBV28	NA	14	CASSFRGSSTEAFF	TGTGCCAGCAGTTTTCGGGGGAGTTCCACTGAAGCTTTCTTT
NA	TRBJ2-7	TRBV5-1	NA	14	CASSPGLKNYEQYF	TGCGCCAGCAGTCCGGGATTGAAGAATTACGAGCAGTACTTC
few	TRBJ1-2	TRBV6-1	TRBD1	14	CASSQTGGDYGYTF	TGTGCCAGCAGCCAAACAGGGGGGGACTATGGCTACACCTTC
NA	TRBJ2-7	TRBV11-2	NA	16	CASSLDRYSGSYEQYF	TGTGCCAGCAGCTTAGATCGGTATAGCGGTTCCTACGAGCAGTACTTC
NA	TRBJ1-2	TRBV6-6	NA	16	CASSYSSIGRNYGYTF	TGTGCCAGCAGTTACTCGAGCATCGGGAGGAACTATGGCTACACCTTC
NA	TRBJ2-5	TRBV11-2	TRBD1	19	CASSSPSPLGTGGLETQYF	TGTGCCAGCAGCTCCCCTTCCCCTCTCGGGACAGGGGGCCTCGAGACCCAGTACTTC
few	TRBJ1-5	TRBV28	NA	16	CASSLRVGAGHQPQHF	TGTGCCAGCAGTTTAAGGGTTGGGGCAGGCCATCAGCCCCAGCATTTT
NA	TRBJ2-4	TRBV5-1	TRBD1	17	CASSWGADRGIRNIQYF	TGCGCCAGCAGCTGGGGAGCGGACAGGGGTATTCGGAACATTCAGTACTTC
few	TRBJ1-2	TRBV20-1	TRBD1	13	CSASQGANYGYTF	TGCAGTGCGAGCCAGGGGGCGAACTATGGCTACACCTTC